This T cell receptor (beta chain) appears in the sequencing data of a study of blood T cells in healthy people across ages. The CDR3 contains 14 residues. Germline CDR1 is SGHTA and CDR2 is FQGTGA. Deletions cut 2 bases from V and 3 bases from J, with 10 bases between. This clonotype was counted only a few times. The authors ran a second PCR of 7 to 11 cycles using a sample-barcoded 5' primer and a J-beta primer mix. TCRdb reprocessed the 5' RACE reads via MiXCR and lists one record per CDR3 protein. The table lists approximately 780,000 distinct CDR3 sequences, roughly 24% of them singletons, with about 3% in the top ten. These same data were also listed under a study on T cells of mothers and their children.

V is TRBV7-3 and J is TRBJ2-5; a possible D gene is TRBD2 (5 bases). This TCR was sampled from a boy younger than 18 in good health. The source material was blood. The CDR3 protein is CASSLLGDKETQYF. CDR3 bases: TGTGCCAGCAGCTTATTGGGAGACAAAGAGACCCAGTACTTC.